One T cell receptor beta chain is described in this entry. The sample belongs to a study of blood T cell repertoires in COVID-19. Study context: Acute and convalescent COVID-19 specimens originated in the United States, Italy and Spain. Sources were T cells, B-cell-depleted T cells, or PBMCs; the material itself was cDNA or gDNA.

TCRdb's table, derived via immunoSEQ multiplex PCR, lists solely in-frame clones and lacks some. The sample carries some 200,000 clones, approximately 89% recorded once. With 5 bases removed from V and 8 bases from J, the gap between germline ends came to 12 bases. The CDR3 contains 12 residues. Germline V lookup: CDR1 SGHNT, CDR2 YENEEA. This sequence was found in a man aged 35 to 55 with active or convalescent COVID-19. The material sequenced was peripheral blood. The rearrangement joins TRBV11-3 to TRBJ1-2; D might be TRBD1 (5 bases). CDR3: CASSAQGKGYTF. The CDR3 DNA is TGTGCCAGCAGCGCGCAGGGTAAAGGCTACACCTTC.